This TCR beta chain was identified in a study of human T cells and chemical hapten exposure. On the study more broadly: Investigators sensitized around 2 cm by around 2 cm of upper inner arm skin with 2% DPC. Patch tests applied 0.01% DPC to the upper back, read at 6 days. Regarding the study as a whole: All donors were alopecia patients, so their immunity may differ from that of healthy people. TCRs at a frequency above 1 in 1000 stayed unchanged with DPC sensitization.

This clonotype has more than one count but fewer than ten. Its antigen is not identified. CDR1 is KGHSH, CDR2 LQKENI, per germline. The germline V and J ends were trimmed by 3 bases and 5 bases, with 4 bases remaining between them. The CDR3 has 11 residues. TCRdb reprocessed the RACE reads with MiXCR, giving one entry per CDR3 protein. The sample includes 85,000 to 90,000 distinct CDR3 sequences, around 9.6% of them seen just once. Time point given: pre-sensitization, week 0. Treatment denoted: therapeutic diphenylcyclopropenone sensitization with weekly scalp DPC. V and J are TRBV18 and TRBJ2-5; no reliable D call. The material sequenced was whole blood, taken in connection with sensitization to the hapten diphenylcyclopropenone (DPC). The receptor was derived from a middle-aged woman with alopecia areata. Some clones in this sample may be carry-over from other donors' samples. DNA of the CDR3: TGTGCCAGCTCACCCTGGGAGACCCAGTACTTC. Translation: CASSPWETQYF.